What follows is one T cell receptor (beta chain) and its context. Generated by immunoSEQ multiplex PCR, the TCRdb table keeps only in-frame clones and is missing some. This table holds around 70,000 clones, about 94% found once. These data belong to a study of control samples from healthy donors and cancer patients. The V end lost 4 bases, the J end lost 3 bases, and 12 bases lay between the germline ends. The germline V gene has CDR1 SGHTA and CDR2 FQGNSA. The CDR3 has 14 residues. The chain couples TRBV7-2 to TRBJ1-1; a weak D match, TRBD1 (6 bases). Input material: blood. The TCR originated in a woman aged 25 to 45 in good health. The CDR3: CASSSTGSYTEAFF. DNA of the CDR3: TGTGCCAGCAGCTCAACAGGGAGTTACACTGAAGCTTTCTTT.